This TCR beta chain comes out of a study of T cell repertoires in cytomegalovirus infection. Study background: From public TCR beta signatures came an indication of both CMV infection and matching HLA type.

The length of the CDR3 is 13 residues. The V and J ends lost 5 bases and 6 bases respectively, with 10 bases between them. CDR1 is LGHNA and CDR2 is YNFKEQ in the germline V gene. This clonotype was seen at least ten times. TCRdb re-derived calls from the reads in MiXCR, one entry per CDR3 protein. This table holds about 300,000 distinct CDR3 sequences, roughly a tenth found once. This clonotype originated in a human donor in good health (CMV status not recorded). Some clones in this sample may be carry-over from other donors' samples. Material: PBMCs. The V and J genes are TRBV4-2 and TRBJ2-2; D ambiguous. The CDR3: CASSYPRPGELFF. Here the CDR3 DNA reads TGTGCCAGCAGCTATCCCCGGCCCGGGGAGCTGTTTTTT.